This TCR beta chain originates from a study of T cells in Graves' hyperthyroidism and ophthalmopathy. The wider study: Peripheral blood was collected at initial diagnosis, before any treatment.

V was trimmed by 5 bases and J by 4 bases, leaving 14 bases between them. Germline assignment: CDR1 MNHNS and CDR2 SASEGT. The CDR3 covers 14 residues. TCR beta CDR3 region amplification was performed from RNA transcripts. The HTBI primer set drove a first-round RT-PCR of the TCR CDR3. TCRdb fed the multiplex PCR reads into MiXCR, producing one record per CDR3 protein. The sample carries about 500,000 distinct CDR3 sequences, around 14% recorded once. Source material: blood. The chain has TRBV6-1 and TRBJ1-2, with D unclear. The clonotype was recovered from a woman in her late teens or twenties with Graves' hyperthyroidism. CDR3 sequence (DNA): TGTGCCAGCAGTCCTAGACTAGAGGGCTATGGCTACACCTTC. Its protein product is CASSPRLEGYGYTF.